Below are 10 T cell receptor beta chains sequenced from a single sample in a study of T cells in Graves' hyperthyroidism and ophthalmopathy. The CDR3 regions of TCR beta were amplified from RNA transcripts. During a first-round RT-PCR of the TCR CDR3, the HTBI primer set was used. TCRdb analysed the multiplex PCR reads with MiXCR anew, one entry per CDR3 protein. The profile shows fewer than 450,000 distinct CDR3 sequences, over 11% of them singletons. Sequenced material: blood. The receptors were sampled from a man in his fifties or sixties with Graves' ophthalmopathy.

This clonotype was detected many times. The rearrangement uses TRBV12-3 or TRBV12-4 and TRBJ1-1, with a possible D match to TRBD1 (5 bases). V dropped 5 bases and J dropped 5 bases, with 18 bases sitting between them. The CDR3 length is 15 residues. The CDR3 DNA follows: TGTGCCAGCAGTCCCAGTTCGGCAGGGAGGACTGAAGCTTTCTTT. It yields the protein CASSPSSAGRTEAFF.

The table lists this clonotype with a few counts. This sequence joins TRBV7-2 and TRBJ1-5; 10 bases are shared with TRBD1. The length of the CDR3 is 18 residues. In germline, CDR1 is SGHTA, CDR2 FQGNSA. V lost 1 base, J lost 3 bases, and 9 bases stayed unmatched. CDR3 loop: CASSLGTGGFRNNQPQHF. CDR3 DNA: TGTGCCAGCAGCTTAGGGACAGGGGGGTTTCGAAACAATCAGCCCCAGCATTTT.

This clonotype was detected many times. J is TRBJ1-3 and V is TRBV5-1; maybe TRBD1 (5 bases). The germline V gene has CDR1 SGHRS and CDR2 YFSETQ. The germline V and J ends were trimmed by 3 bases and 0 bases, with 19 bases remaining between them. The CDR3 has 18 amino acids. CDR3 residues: CASSWSPRDSLSGNTIYF. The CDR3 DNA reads TGCGCCAGCAGCTGGTCCCCCCGAGACAGCCTCTCTGGAAACACCATATATTTT.

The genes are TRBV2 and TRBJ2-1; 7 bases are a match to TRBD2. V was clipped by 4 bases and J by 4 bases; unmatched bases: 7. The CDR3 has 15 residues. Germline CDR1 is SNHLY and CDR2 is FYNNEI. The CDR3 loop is CASSAGGGEYNEQFF. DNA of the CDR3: TGTGCCAGCAGTGCGGGAGGCGGAGAGTACAATGAGCAGTTCTTC.

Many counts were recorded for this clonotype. The CDR3 region has the DNA TGTGCCAGCAGTACCACAGGGGCTTCTCCCCAAAGTAAGGGACTCTACGAGCAGTACTTC. Protein product: CASSTTGASPQSKGLYEQYF. The chain carries TRBV12-3 or TRBV12-4 and TRBJ2-7; a possible D gene is TRBD1 (7 bases). Trimming left V 5 bases short and J 3 bases short, with 32 bases between. The CDR3 extends over 20 amino acids.

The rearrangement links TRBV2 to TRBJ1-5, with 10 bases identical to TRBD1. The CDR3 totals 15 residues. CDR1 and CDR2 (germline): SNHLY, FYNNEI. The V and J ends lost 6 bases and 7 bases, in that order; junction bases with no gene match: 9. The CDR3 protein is CASRGDRGLEQPQHF. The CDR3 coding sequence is TGTGCCAGCAGAGGTGACAGGGGGCTGGAACAGCCCCAGCATTTT.

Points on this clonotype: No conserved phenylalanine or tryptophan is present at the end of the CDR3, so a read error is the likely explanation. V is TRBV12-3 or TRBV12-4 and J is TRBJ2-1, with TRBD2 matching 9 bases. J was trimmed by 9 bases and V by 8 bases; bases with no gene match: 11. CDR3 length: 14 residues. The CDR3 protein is CASGGTSRPVEQFL. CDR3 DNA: TGTGCCAGCGGCGGGACTAGCCGCCCCGTTGAGCAGTTCCTC.

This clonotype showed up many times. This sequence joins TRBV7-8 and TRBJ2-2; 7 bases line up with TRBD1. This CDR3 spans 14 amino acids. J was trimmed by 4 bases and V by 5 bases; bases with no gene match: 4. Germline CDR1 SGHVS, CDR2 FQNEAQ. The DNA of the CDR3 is TGTGCCAGCAGCGAGACAGGGCGCACCGGGGAGCTGTTTTTT. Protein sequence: CASSETGRTGELFF.

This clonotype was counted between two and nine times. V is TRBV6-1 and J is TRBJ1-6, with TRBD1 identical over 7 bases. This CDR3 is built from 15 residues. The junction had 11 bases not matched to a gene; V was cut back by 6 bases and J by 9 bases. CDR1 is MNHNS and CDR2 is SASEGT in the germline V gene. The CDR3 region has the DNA TGTGCCAGCAGAGCCTATACAGGGGAGGGTTCACCCCTCCACTTT. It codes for CASRAYTGEGSPLHF.

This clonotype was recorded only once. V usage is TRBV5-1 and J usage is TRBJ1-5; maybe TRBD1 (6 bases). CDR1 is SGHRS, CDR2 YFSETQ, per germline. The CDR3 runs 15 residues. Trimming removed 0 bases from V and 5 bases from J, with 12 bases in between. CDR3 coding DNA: TGCGCCAGCAGCTTGGTACCGGGGGCCCATCAGCCCCAGCATTTT. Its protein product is CASSLVPGAHQPQHF.